This T cell receptor beta chain came from a study of T cells in localized non-small cell lung cancer. Trimming took off 0 bases at V and 2 bases at J, with 11 bases between the two ends. The CDR3 runs to 15 residues. Germline CDR1 reads SGDLS; CDR2 reads YYNGEE. Sequenced by immunoSEQ multiplex PCR; TCRdb stores in-frame clones only, minus some. The sample lists just over 20,000 clones, approximately 81% occurring once. The sequence was obtained from a woman between 35 and 75 years old with stage II squamous cell lung carcinoma. The sample consisted of PBMCs, taken before any cancer treatment. V and J are TRBV9 and TRBJ1-2; D gene ambiguous. In nucleotides, the CDR3 is TGTGCCAGCAGCGTAGGGGTTCTGGGGAACTATGGCTACACCTTC. Translation: CASSVGVLGNYGYTF.